This TCR beta chain is from a study of identical twins. A single record per CDR3 protein comes from TCRdb applying MiXCR to the 5' RACE reads. The repertoire holds about 220,000 distinct CDR3 sequences, around 6.9% seen once, with 1.5% to 2.5% in the top ten. This clonotype turned up a few times. The CDR3 spans 16 residues. Trimming removed 1 base from V and 9 bases from J; junction bases left unmatched: 9. Germline values: CDR1 SGHRS, CDR2 YFSETQ. The same sample was also used in a study of yellow fever vaccine responses in identical twins.

This receptor was obtained from a woman younger than 30 in good health. The V gene is TRBV5-1, the J gene TRBJ2-7; TRBD2 matches 14 bases. Source material: memory (CD45RO+) T cells sorted from blood. The CDR3 region is CASSLTTSGGGSTQYF. CDR3 sequence (DNA): TGCGCCAGCAGCTTGACGACTAGCGGGGGGGGTTCGACGCAGTACTTC.